These 27 T cell receptor beta chains came from one sample sequenced in a study of cytomegalovirus exposure and HLA in healthy donors. The PCR ran on 60 Vbeta and 13 Jbeta primers. Only in-frame clones appear in the TCRdb table, and some are missing; sequencing was by immunoSEQ multiplex PCR. The sample contains around 180,000 clones, about 90% of which appear only once. Sequenced input: PBMCs. Every receptor here comes from a girl less than two years old in good health and CMV-seronegative.

This sequence joins TRBV27 and TRBJ2-7, with D perhaps TRBD1 (6 bases). This CDR3 has 17 residues. Trimming removed 3 bases at V and 4 bases at J, with 22 bases between. Germline assignment: CDR1 MNHEY and CDR2 SMNVEV (reference sequence). DNA for the CDR3: TGTGCCAGCAGTTTCACCATCGGCCAGGGACAATTTTACGAGCAGTACTTC. Translation gives CASSFTIGQGQFYEQYF.

The V and J genes are TRBV6-9 and TRBJ1-1, with no clear D. The ends were cut back, 10 bases at V and 13 bases at J, with 16 bases in the middle. Germline-derived CDR1 and CDR2 are MNHGY and SVAAGI. The CDR3 totals 10 residues. Here the CDR3 reads CATQARKDFF. CDR3 bases: TGTGCCACCCAGGCTCGTAAGGATTTCTTT.

V is TRBV7-2 and J is TRBJ1-2, with TRBD1 as a possible D gene (6 bases). The CDR3 totals 14 residues. CDR1 is SGHTA and CDR2 is FQGNSA in the germline V gene. Trimming removed 3 bases at V and 2 bases at J, with 10 bases between. In nucleotides, the CDR3 is TGTGCCAGCAGCTTTGGAACAGGGAACTATGGCTACACCTTC. Its protein product is CASSFGTGNYGYTF. The whole variable domain, filled in from reference TRBV7-2 and TRBJ1-2, reads GAGVSQSPSNKVTEKGKDVELRCDPISGHTALYWYRQSLGQGLEFLIYFQGNSAPDKSGLPSDRFSAERTGGSVSTLTIQRTQQEDSAVYLCASSFGTGNYGYTFGSGTRLTVV.

The chain couples TRBV4-2 to TRBJ2-5; D is perhaps TRBD2 (5 bases). This CDR3 has 15 residues. The germline V gene encodes CDR1 LGHNA and CDR2 YNFKEQ. Trimming left V 2 bases short and J 4 bases short, with 14 bases between. The CDR3 here is CASSQFWRAPETQYF. The CDR3 DNA sequence: TGTGCCAGCAGCCAATTCTGGCGGGCCCCAGAGACCCAGTACTTC.

This sequence joins TRBV6-1 and TRBJ2-7, with 9 bases matching TRBD1. The CDR3 is 14 amino acids. Germline CDR1 MNHNS, CDR2 SASEGT. The J segment lost 1 base and the V segment lost 6 bases, leaving 4 bases of the junction unmatched. The CDR3 bases are TGTGCCAGCAGCCACAGGGGGCCGTCCTACGAGCAGTACTTC. Translating it yields CASSHRGPSYEQYF.

CDR3 nucleotides: TGTGCCAGCAGGCGCTCCGGGACAGCCAGCTCCTACGAGCAGTACTTC. Its protein product is CASRRSGTASSYEQYF. This chain connects TRBV27 to TRBJ2-7; TRBD1 matches at 7 bases. J gave up 0 bases and V 6 bases, and 11 bases lay outside the gene matches. This CDR3 region has 16 residues. Germline lookup yields CDR1 MNHEY and CDR2 SMNVEV (reference sequence).

In this sample, this clone turned up a few times. This rearrangement joins TRBV7-2 to TRBJ2-7, with TRBD2 matching 10 bases. The junction had 2 bases not matched to a gene; V was cut back by 2 bases and J by 1 base. CDR1 is SGHTA, CDR2 FQGNSA, per germline. The CDR3 length is 15 residues. CDR3 loop: CASSLRTSGSYEQYF. The CDR3 DNA sequence: TGTGCCAGCAGCTTAAGGACTAGCGGTTCCTACGAGCAGTACTTC.

This clone has only one observation. V is TRBV4-1 and J is TRBJ1-5; a possible D gene is TRBD1 (6 bases). Looked up from germline, CDR1 is MGHRA and CDR2 is YSYEKL. This CDR3 contains 15 residues. V was clipped by 4 bases and J by 5 bases, with 15 bases between them. CDR3 region: CASSPGDLRYQPQHF. For the CDR3, the DNA is TGCGCCAGCAGCCCAGGGGACCTCCGGTATCAGCCCCAGCATTTT.

Points on this clone: The sample has other DNA sequences that encode this CDR3 too. The V call is TRBV9, the J call TRBJ2-3; 8 nucleotides agree with TRBD2. With V trimmed by 2 bases and J by 4 bases, 3 bases remained unmatched. Germline V CDR1 and CDR2: SGDLS, YYNGEE. The CDR3 has 14 amino acids. CDR3 coding DNA: TGTGCCAGCAGCGTTGGTAGCGGGGCAGATACGCAGTATTTT. Protein sequence: CASSVGSGADTQYF.

The V and J genes are TRBV6-1 and TRBJ1-6; D is perhaps TRBD1 (5 bases). CDR3 length: 15 amino acids. Trimming pared 2 bases from V and 3 bases from J, leaving 8 bases between. Germline values: CDR1 MNHNS, CDR2 SASEGT. DNA for the CDR3: TGTGCCAGCAGTGAACGGCAGGGCTATAATTCACCCCTCCACTTT. It translates to CASSERQGYNSPLHF.

The chain links TRBV2 to TRBJ1-1; unclear D gene. This CDR3 is built from 12 residues. The V gene lost 3 bases and the J gene lost 9 bases, with 11 bases spanning the gap. Per the germline V gene, CDR1 is SNHLY and CDR2 is FYNNEI. The CDR3 DNA follows: TGTGCCAGCAGTGAGGAGAGTAGCCAAGCTTTCTTT. Its protein product is CASSEESSQAFF. Full variable domain (outside the CDR3, taken from reference TRBV2 and TRBJ1-1): EPEVTQTPSHQVTQMGQEVILRCVPISNHLYFYWYRQILGQKVEFLVSFYNNEISEKSEIFDDQFSVERPDGSNFTLKIRSTKLEDSAMYFCASSEESSQAFFGQGTRLTVV.

This chain joins TRBV9 and TRBJ2-3; 8 nucleotides agree with TRBD1. Trimming cost V 7 bases and J 1 base; bases outside gene matches: 8. Germline CDR1 reads SGDLS; CDR2 reads YYNGEE. The CDR3 runs 15 residues. In DNA, the CDR3 is TGTGCCAGCGCCTATGGGACAGGCCGCACAGATACGCAGTATTTT. Amino acids: CASAYGTGRTDTQYF.

V is TRBV29-1 and J is TRBJ2-1; D not resolved. CDR3 length equals 12 residues. Germline values: CDR1 SQVTM, CDR2 ANQGSEA. V was shortened by 8 bases and J by 5 bases, with 13 bases between the two germline ends. The CDR3 nucleotides read TGCAGCTCGCGAAATTTTGACAATGAGCAGTTCTTC. It encodes CSSRNFDNEQFF.

As regards this clone: Additional DNA sequences in this sample encode the identical CDR3. The chain combines TRBV21-1 with TRBJ1-5. TRBV21-1 is a pseudogene. The CDR3 covers 18 residues. The CDR3 nucleotides read TGTGCCAGCAGCAAAAAACGGGGGGGGGCCGGCGGCAATCAGCCCCAGCATTTT. As protein: CASSKKRGGAGGNQPQHF.

The chain recombines TRBV6-1 with TRBJ2-7; D perhaps matches TRBD1 (6 bases). V shed 6 bases and J shed 0 bases, with 12 bases lying between them. The CDR3 totals 14 residues. The germline gives CDR1 MNHNS, CDR2 SASEGT. The CDR3 protein is CASRTGISSYEQYF. In DNA, the CDR3 is TGTGCCAGCAGGACAGGTATCTCCTCCTACGAGCAGTACTTC.

The chain employs TRBV6-1 and TRBJ2-7, with no clear D. The CDR3 runs 14 residues. The germline gives CDR1 MNHNS, CDR2 SASEGT. Between the trimmed V and J ends, which lost 6 bases and 3 bases, there was a span of 15 bases. The CDR3 DNA sequence: TGTGCCAGCAGCCGGGTCGAAGAAGACTACGAGCAGTACTTC. Its translation: CASSRVEEDYEQYF.

The V gene is TRBV5-6, the J gene TRBJ2-7, with a weak D call TRBD1 (5 bases). CDR1 SGHDT and CDR2 YYEEEE come from the germline V gene. V lost 6 bases to trimming and J lost 3 bases, with 13 bases between them. This CDR3 has 13 amino acids. CDR3 loop: CASTIWTSYEQYF. CDR3 sequence (DNA): TGTGCCAGCACCATATGGACAAGCTACGAGCAGTACTTC.

The J gene is TRBJ1-2, the V gene TRBV19; D is ambiguous. Germline CDR1 reads LNHDA; CDR2 reads SQIVND (reference sequence). V shed 4 bases and J shed 2 bases, with 8 bases lying between them. This CDR3 has 13 residues. CDR3 residues: CASSNLGNYGYTF. The CDR3 nucleotides are TGTGCCAGTAGTAATCTAGGAAACTATGGCTACACCTTC.

There are a few counts of this clone. The CDR3 protein is CAWTPLRSSSTDTQYF. As DNA, the CDR3 is TGTGCCTGGACCCCCCTTAGATCATCTAGCACAGATACGCAGTATTTT. The gene calls are TRBV30 and TRBJ2-3; D ambiguous. V dropped 4 bases and J dropped 0 bases, with 17 bases sitting between them. The CDR3 loop spans 16 amino acids. Per germline, CDR1 GTSNPN and CDR2 SVGIG (reference sequence).

The CDR3 protein is CATRLATYEQYF. Written as DNA, the CDR3 is TGTGCCACCCGACTAGCGACCTACGAGCAGTACTTC. The chain joins TRBV7-3 to TRBJ2-7; 8 nucleotides agree with TRBD2. The ends lost 10 bases at V and 2 bases at J; junction bases unmatched: 4. CDR3 length: 12 residues. The germline V gene has CDR1 SGHTA and CDR2 FQGTGA.

This chain links TRBV4-1 with TRBJ1-2, with D possibly TRBD1 on 6 matching bases. Germline V lookup: CDR1 MGHRA, CDR2 YSYEKL. The CDR3 extends over 15 amino acids. V lost 0 bases and J 4 bases, leaving 12 bases between the germline ends. In DNA form, the CDR3 reads TGCGCCAGCAGCCAAGATCAGGGGCAAAGCTATGGCTACACCTTC. This gives the protein CASSQDQGQSYGYTF.

The V gene is TRBV10-3, the J gene TRBJ2-3; possibly TRBD2 for D (6 bases). CDR3 size: 15 residues. Germline V gene data show CDR1 as ENHRY and CDR2 as SYGVKD. V was pared by 9 bases and J by 3 bases, with 19 bases between. The DNA for the CDR3 is TGTGCCATTAAAGGGCGGGAAGGTGGGACAGATACGCAGTATTTT. This translates into CAIKGREGGTDTQYF.

J is TRBJ2-5 and V is TRBV6-5; D uncertain. The closer fit of TRBJ2-7 to the DNA end suggests the J call may be wrong. Germline CDR1 is MNHEY and CDR2 is SVGAGI. This CDR3 is 14 amino acids long. This chain's CDR3 is CASRVLGQTYEQYF. The CDR3 DNA reads TGTGCCAGCAGGGTCCTTGGGCAAACCTACGAGCAGTACTTC.

The CDR3 sequence is CASSAAGIYRHEQYF. In DNA, the CDR3 is TGTGCCAGCAGCGCCGCCGGGATCTATCGGCACGAGCAGTACTTC. The V gene is TRBV27, the J gene TRBJ2-7, with D tentatively TRBD2 (5 bases). Germline lookup yields CDR1 MNHEY and CDR2 SMNVEV (reference sequence). V was pared by 6 bases and J by 5 bases, with 20 bases between. The CDR3 has 15 residues.

This rearrangement joins TRBV7-9 to TRBJ1-4; D is unresolved. V shed 5 bases and J shed 10 bases, with 14 bases lying between them. Germline lookup yields CDR1 SEHNR and CDR2 FQNEAQ (reference sequence). The CDR3 has 13 residues. In DNA, the CDR3 is TGTGCCAGCAGCAAAGAACGGGTGGCAAAACTGTTTTTT. This encodes CASSKERVAKLFF. Full variable domain (remainder filled in from reference TRBV7-9 and TRBJ1-4): DTGVSQNPRHKITKRGQNVTFRCDPISEHNRLYWYRQTLGQGPEFLTYFQNEAQLEKSRLLSDRFSAERPKGSFSTLEIQRTEQGDSAMYLCASSKERVAKLFFGSGTQLSVL.

CDR3: CASKVLAGGLHTDTQYF. For the CDR3, the DNA is TGCGCCAGCAAAGTTCTAGCGGGGGGGTTACACACAGATACGCAGTATTTT. V usage is TRBV5-1 and J usage is TRBJ2-3; the match to TRBD2 covers 12 bases. Germline V gene data show CDR1 as SGHRS and CDR2 as YFSETQ. The CDR3 has 17 residues. V shed 6 bases, J shed 2 bases, and the junction held 10 bases outside the gene matches.

This sequence joins TRBV19 and TRBJ1-2; TRBD1 agrees at 8 bases. The CDR3 is 12 amino acids. The germline CDR1 and CDR2 sequences are LNHDA and SQIVND (reference sequence). V lost 6 bases, J lost 3 bases, and 0 bases stayed unmatched. The CDR3 protein is CASRTGDYGYTF. CDR3 sequence (DNA): TGTGCCAGTAGGACAGGGGACTATGGCTACACCTTC. The variable domain in full, completed from reference TRBV19 and TRBJ1-2, reads DGGITQSPKYLFRKEGQNVTLSCEQNLNHDAMYWYRQDPGQGLRLIYYSQIVNDFQKGDIAEGYSVSREKKESFPLTVTSAQKNPTAFYLCASRTGDYGYTFGSGTRLTVV.